This T cell receptor (beta chain) emerged from a study of naive and memory T cell subsets. Study findings and constraints: There was no ground truth to check naive and memory subset results.

The beta constant-region primer was an equimolar mix of two oligonucleotides covering TRBC1 and TRBC2. Four rounds of PCR amplified the ligated cDNA using nested alpha and beta constant-region primers plus SP2. MiXCR was run by TCRdb on the UMI-ligation and nested PCR reads, yielding one entry per CDR3 protein. In the table there are roughly 130,000 distinct CDR3 sequences, roughly 36% of which are singletons. This clonotype was counted only a few times. Its antigen is as yet unknown. The germline V gene has CDR1 MNHNS and CDR2 SASEGT. The CDR3 has 15 residues. Trimming removed 1 base from V and 3 bases from J, with 13 bases in between.

What was sequenced was central memory CD4+ T cells from blood. The chain recombines TRBV6-1 with TRBJ2-7; no reliable D call. The receptor's source is a human donor in good health. The CDR3 reads CASSEVLGGIYEQYF. CDR3 in DNA: TGTGCCAGCAGTGAAGTCCTGGGTGGGATCTACGAGCAGTACTTC.